This T cell receptor beta chain originates from a study of human T cells and chemical hapten exposure. Study in general: Each patch test put 0.01% DPC on the upper back, and results were read at 6 days.

Study-wide results and caveats: Patch test score rose with PT1 expanded TCR count, significant at thresholds 8, 16 and 32, not 4.

Sample time point: patch test 1, 2 weeks after DPC sensitization. Treatment here: therapeutic diphenylcyclopropenone sensitization with weekly scalp DPC. Whole blood that had not been fractionated was the source of extracted total RNA. CDR1 is MNHNY and CDR2 is SVGAGI in the germline V gene (reference sequence). This CDR3 comprises 15 residues. Losses at the gene ends were 5 bases for V and 7 bases for J; bases not matched to a gene: 10. This clonotype was seen many times. The target antigen is unknown. The study used a library that attached unique molecular identifiers to individual cDNA molecules. TCRdb re-analysed the RACE reads in MiXCR, keeping a single row per CDR3 protein. This table has tens of thousands of distinct CDR3 sequences, about 9% appearing once.

The sequence derives from a woman in her 40s with alopecia areata. Some clones in this sample may be carry-over from other donors' samples. The input for sequencing was whole blood, taken in connection with sensitization to the hapten diphenylcyclopropenone (DPC). The rearrangement uses TRBV6-6 and TRBJ1-2; 10 bases map to TRBD1. The CDR3 is CASSPSGQGGLGYTF. In DNA, the CDR3 is TGTGCCAGCAGTCCATCTGGACAGGGGGGTCTTGGCTACACCTTC.